This paragraph reports one TCR beta chain. V was pared by 8 bases and J by 8 bases, with 6 bases of the junction left unmatched. Germline V lookup: CDR1 SQVTM, CDR2 ANQGSEA. The CDR3 length is 11 residues. These data are taken from a study of T cells and Merkel cell carcinoma outcomes. Assay used: immunoSEQ multiplex PCR; TCRdb lists only in-frame clones, some missing. The profile shows fewer than 25,000 clones, almost 85% of them singletons. The sequencing input was tumor tissue from Merkel cell carcinoma. V is TRBV29-1 and J is TRBJ1-3; 7 nucleotides line up with TRBD1. The sequence was collected from a human donor with Merkel cell carcinoma. The CDR3 DNA follows: TGCAGCTCACTGCAGGGGGACACCATATATTTT. Translating it yields CSSLQGDTIYF. The full variable domain, completed using reference TRBV29-1 and TRBJ1-3, is SAVISQKPSRDICQRGTSLTIQCQVDSQVTMMFWYRQQPGQSLTLIATANQGSEATYESGFVIDKFPISRPNLTFSTLTVSNMSPEDSSIYLCSSLQGDTIYFGEGSWLTVV.